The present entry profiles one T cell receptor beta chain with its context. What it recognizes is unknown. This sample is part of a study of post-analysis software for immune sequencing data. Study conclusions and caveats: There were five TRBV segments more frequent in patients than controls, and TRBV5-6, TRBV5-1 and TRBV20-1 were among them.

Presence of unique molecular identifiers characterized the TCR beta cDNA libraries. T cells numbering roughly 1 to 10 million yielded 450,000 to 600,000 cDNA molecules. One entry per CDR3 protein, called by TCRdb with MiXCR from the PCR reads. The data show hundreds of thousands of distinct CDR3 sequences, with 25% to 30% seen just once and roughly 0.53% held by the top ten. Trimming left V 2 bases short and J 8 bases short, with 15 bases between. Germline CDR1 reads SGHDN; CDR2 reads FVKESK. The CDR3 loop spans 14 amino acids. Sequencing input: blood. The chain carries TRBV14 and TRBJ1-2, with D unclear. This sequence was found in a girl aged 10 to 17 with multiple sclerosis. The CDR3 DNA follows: TGTGCCAGCAGCCAAAACAGTTTCGCCGGGGGCTACACCTTC. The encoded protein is CASSQNSFAGGYTF. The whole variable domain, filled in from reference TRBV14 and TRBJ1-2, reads EAGVTQFPSHSVIEKGQTVTLRCDPISGHDNLYWYRRVMGKEIKFLLHFVKESKQDESGMPNNRFLAERTGGTYSTLKVQPAELEDSGVYFCASSQNSFAGGYTFGSGTRLTVV.